The clone carrying this T cell receptor beta chain was counted a few times. What it recognizes is unknown. Germline trimming cut 10 bases from V and 2 bases from J; bases unmatched to any gene: 8. The CDR3 spans 15 residues. The V gene's germline CDR1 is ENHRY and CDR2 SYGVKD. This sample is part of a study of identical twins. General observations from the study: Fewer insertions characterized abundant cord blood beta clonotypes, whereas memory repertoires showed none. It was possible that invariant MAIT and iNKT cells partly confounded the zero-insertion analyses.

With template switching, a universal primer site was added, and the cDNA carried unique molecular identifiers. A single record per CDR3 protein comes from TCRdb applying MiXCR to the 5' RACE reads. The table includes over 550,000 distinct CDR3 sequences, under 8.5% detected once. The data were also submitted as part of a second study, on yellow fever vaccine responses in identical twins.

V gene TRBV10-3 combines with J gene TRBJ1-1, with 12 bases matching TRBD1. Source material: PBMCs. This TCR was recovered from a woman between 18 and 29 years old in good health. The CDR3: CATGTGGEVNTEAFF. The CDR3 DNA reads TGTGCCACTGGGACAGGGGGCGAGGTTAACACTGAAGCTTTCTTT.